A single sample is the source of the 4 T cell receptor beta chains below, sequenced in a study of human T cells and chemical hapten exposure. Regarding time point: patch test 1, 2 weeks after DPC sensitization. Treatment noted: therapeutic diphenylcyclopropenone sensitization with weekly scalp DPC. TCRdb fed the RACE reads into MiXCR, producing one record per CDR3 protein. The table has more than 80,000 distinct CDR3 sequences, roughly 7.6% seen once; the top ten hold approximately 1.5%. The sample was whole blood, taken in connection with sensitization to the hapten diphenylcyclopropenone (DPC). Source of these receptors: a young woman with alopecia areata. Some clones in this sample may be carry-over from other donors' samples.

With respect to this clonotype: This sequence may be a read error, since a much larger clone differs from it by one base. V is TRBV7-9 and J is TRBJ1-2, with 7 bases matching TRBD1. The germline V gene encodes CDR1 SEHNR and CDR2 FQNEAQ (reference sequence). The CDR3 sequence is 14 residues long. The junction had 5 bases not matched to a gene; V was cut back by 1 base and J by 6 bases. CDR3 sequence: CASSLEGAADGYTF. The CDR3 DNA sequence: TGTGCCAGCAGCTTAGAGGGGGCGGCAGATGGCTACACCTTC.

This clonotype occurred a few times. This chain uses TRBV3-1 with TRBJ1-2; D remains ambiguous. Germline lookup yields CDR1 LGHDT and CDR2 YNNKEL (reference sequence). Trimming removed 3 bases from V and 2 bases from J, with 4 bases in between. This CDR3 contains 12 residues. CDR3 sequence (DNA): TGTGCCAGCAGCCACCAAAACTATGGCTACACCTTC. The encoded protein is CASSHQNYGYTF. The complete variable domain, with remaining parts taken from reference TRBV3-1 and TRBJ1-2, reads DTAVSQTPKYLVTQMGNDKSIKCEQNLGHDTMYWYKQDSKKFLKIMFSYNNKELIINETVPNRFSPKSPDKAHLNLHINSLELGDSAVYFCASSHQNYGYTFGSGTRLTVV.

Remarks on this clonotype: It may be a read error: a sequence one base away is much more abundant. The CDR3 reads CASSGSEGECQPQHF. For the CDR3, the DNA is TGTGCCAGCTCAGGCTCCGAGGGGGAATGCCAGCCCCAGCATTTT. This sequence joins TRBV18 and TRBJ1-5; perhaps TRBD1 as D (6 bases). The V gene's germline CDR1 is KGHSH and CDR2 LQKENI. There are 15 residues in the CDR3. V was clipped by 5 bases and J by 7 bases, with 18 bases between them.

The chain links TRBV29-1 to TRBJ1-1; D possibly corresponds to TRBD1 (5 bases). The CDR3 has 11 amino acids. Trimming removed 7 bases from V and 4 bases from J, with 10 bases in between. Germline CDR1 is SQVTM and CDR2 is ANQGSEA. The CDR3 region is CSGTSGTEAFF. DNA for the CDR3: TGCAGCGGGACAAGTGGCACTGAAGCTTTCTTT.